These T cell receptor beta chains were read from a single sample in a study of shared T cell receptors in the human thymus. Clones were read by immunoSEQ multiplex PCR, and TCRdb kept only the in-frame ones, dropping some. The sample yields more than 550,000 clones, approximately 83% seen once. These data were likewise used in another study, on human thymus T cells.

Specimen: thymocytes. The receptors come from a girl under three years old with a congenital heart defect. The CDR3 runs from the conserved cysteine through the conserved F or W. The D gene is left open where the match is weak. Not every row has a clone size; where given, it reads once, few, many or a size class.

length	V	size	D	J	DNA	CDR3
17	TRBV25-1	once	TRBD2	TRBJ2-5	TGTGCCAGCAGTGATCCTGGGACTAGCGGGGAAGGAGAGACCCAGTACTTC	CASSDPGTSGEGETQYF
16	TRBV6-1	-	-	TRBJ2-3	TGTGCCAGCAGTGAACCCCCAGGGCCCAGCACAGATACGCAGTATTTT	CASSEPPGPSTDTQYF
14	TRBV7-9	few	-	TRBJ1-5	TGTGCCAGCAGCTTAGGGGACAAAAATCAGCCCCAGCATTTT	CASSLGDKNQPQHF
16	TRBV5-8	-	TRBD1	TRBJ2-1	TGTGCCAGCACCCCGGTTGGGACAGGGTCCCACAATGAGCAGTTCTTC	CASTPVGTGSHNEQFF
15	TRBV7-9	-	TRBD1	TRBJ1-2	TGTGCCAGCAGCTCCCCCGGGGGACAGAGCTATGGCTACACCTTC	CASSSPGGQSYGYTF
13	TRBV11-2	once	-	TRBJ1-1	TGTGCCAGCAGCTTAGGGGGGGACACTGAAGCTTTCTTT	CASSLGGDTEAFF
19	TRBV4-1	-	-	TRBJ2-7	TGCGCCAGCAGCCAAGATCTGGCAGGGGATGGGACCCTCTCCTACGAGCAGTACTTC	CASSQDLAGDGTLSYEQYF
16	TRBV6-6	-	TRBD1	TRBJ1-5	TGTGCCAGCAGTTACATGGGACAGGGGGCCGGGCAGCCCCAGCATTTT	CASSYMGQGAGQPQHF
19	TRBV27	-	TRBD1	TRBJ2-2	TGTGCCAGCAGTTTATCGATAACCTTCCCAGGGGGGAACACCGGGGAGCTGTTTTTT	CASSLSITFPGGNTGELFF
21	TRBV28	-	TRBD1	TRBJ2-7	TGTGCCAGCAGTCAAATAAACGCGGGACAGGTTATTCCCCTCGGTCGGTACGAGCAGTACTTC	CASSQINAGQVIPLGRYEQYF
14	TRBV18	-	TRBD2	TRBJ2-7	TGTGCCAGCTCCCCTACTAGCGGATCCTACGAGCAGTACTTC	CASSPTSGSYEQYF
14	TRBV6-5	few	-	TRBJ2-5	TGTGCCAGCATCAGTAGTCGGGGGCAAGAGACCCAGTACTTC	CASISSRGQETQYF
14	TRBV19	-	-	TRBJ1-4	TGTGCCACTTCCAAACAGGTTCATCTCGGAAAACTGTTTTTT	CATSKQVHLGKLFF
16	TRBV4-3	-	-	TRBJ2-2	TGCGCCAGCAGCCAAGATTGGGGACTGGGCATCGGGGAGCTGTTTTTT	CASSQDWGLGIGELFF
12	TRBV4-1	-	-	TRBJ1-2	TGCGCCAGCAGCCAAGGGGGGGGAGGCTACACCTTC	CASSQGGGGYTF
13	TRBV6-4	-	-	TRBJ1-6	TGTGCCAGCAGTGACTCCGGGGAATCACCCCTCCACTTT	CASSDSGESPLHF
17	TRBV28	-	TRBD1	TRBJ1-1	TGTGCCAGCAGTCCACCGGGACAGGGGTTTTTGAACACTGAAGCTTTCTTT	CASSPPGQGFLNTEAFF
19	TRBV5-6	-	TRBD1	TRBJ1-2	TGTGCCAGCAGCCGGGGCCGGAGGGGGCTCTGGAACGGAGGCTATGGCTACACCTTC	CASSRGRRGLWNGGYGYTF
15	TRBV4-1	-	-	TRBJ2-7	TGCGCCAGCAGCCAAGATTCTTGGAGCTCTTACGAGCAGTACTTC	CASSQDSWSSYEQYF
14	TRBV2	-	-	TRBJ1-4	TGTGCCAGCAGTGGGGGGGGGCCCAATGAAAAACTGTTTTTT	CASSGGGPNEKLFF
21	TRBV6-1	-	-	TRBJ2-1	TGTGCCAGCAGTGAAGGAGAAATTGTTGTCAGGGACACCTGGAGGAACAATGAGCAGTTCTTC	CASSEGEIVVRDTWRNNEQFF
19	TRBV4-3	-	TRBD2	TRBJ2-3	TGCGCCAGCAGCCAAGATCCAATAGCGGGGGGCCAGAGCACAGATACGCAGTATTTT	CASSQDPIAGGQSTDTQYF
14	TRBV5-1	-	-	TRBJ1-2	TGCGCCAGCAGCCGGGAGGGTGGGAACTATGGCTACACCTTC	CASSREGGNYGYTF
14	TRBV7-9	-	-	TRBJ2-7	TGTGCCAGCAGCTTGGGGGGACGGCCCTACGAGCAGTACTTC	CASSLGGRPYEQYF
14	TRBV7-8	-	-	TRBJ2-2	TGTGCCAGCAGCTTACCCAGTTACACCGGGGAGCTGTTTTTT	CASSLPSYTGELFF
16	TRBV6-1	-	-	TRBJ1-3	TGTGCCAGCAGTGAAGAGTCCGAGAGCTCTGGAAACACCATATATTTT	CASSEESESSGNTIYF
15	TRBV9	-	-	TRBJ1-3	TGTGCCAGCAGCCGGTCCCGATTCTCTGGAAACACCATATATTTT	CASSRSRFSGNTIYF
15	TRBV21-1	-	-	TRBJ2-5	TGTGCCAGCAGCAAAGTATGGAGCCCGCAAGAGACCCAGTACTTC	CASSKVWSPQETQYF
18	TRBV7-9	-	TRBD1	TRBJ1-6	TGTGCCAGCAGCGCGGGACAGGGGGCTTTTAGTTTTTATCCACCCCTCCACTTT	CASSAGQGAFSFYPPLHF
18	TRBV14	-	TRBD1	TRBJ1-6	TGTGCCAGCAGCCACCCTGACTCCTCGACAGGGGACAATTCACCCCTCCACTTT	CASSHPDSSTGDNSPLHF
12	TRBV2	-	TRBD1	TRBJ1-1	TGTGCCAGCAACCGTCAGGGGGCTGAAGCTTTCTTT	CASNRQGAEAFF
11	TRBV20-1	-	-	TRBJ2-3	TGCAGTGCTTCCCCGTTAGATACGCAGTATTTT	CSASPLDTQYF
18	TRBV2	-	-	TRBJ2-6	TGTGCCAGCAGTGAAGGTCCAGGTGAATTTCTCTGGGCCAACGTCCTGACTTTC	CASSEGPGEFLWANVLTF
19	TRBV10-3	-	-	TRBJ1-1	TGTGCCATCAGTGAGCCGCCCCTTCAAATACAGGCCGGGAGGGCTGAAGCTTTCTTT	CAISEPPLQIQAGRAEAFF
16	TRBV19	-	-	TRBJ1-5	TGTGCCAGTAGTATAGTCCCCCCTCGGGGCAATCAGCCCCAGCATTTT	CASSIVPPRGNQPQHF